This TCR beta chain was recorded in a study of blood T cell repertoires in COVID-19. In the study's own analysis: The authors estimated nucleated cell counts from reference gene primer amplification. Only in-frame clones appear in the TCRdb table, and some are missing; sequencing was by immunoSEQ multiplex PCR. From that table come the V and J calls and clone size; the DNA was used to work out D and trimming. The sample has over 250,000 clones; around nine tenths are singletons. The CDR3 covers 13 residues. Trimming pared 7 bases from V and 3 bases from J, leaving 10 bases between. CDR1 and CDR2 (germline): LNHDA, SQIVND (reference sequence).

The chain is built from TRBV19 and TRBJ1-3; maybe TRBD1 (5 bases). The receptor comes from a woman under 30 who had recovered from COVID-19. The source material was PBMCs or T cells enriched from blood (not recorded which). CDR3 DNA: TGTGCCAGTACGGTCCAGGGTGGAAACACCATATATTTT. This translates into CASTVQGGNTIYF.